The present TCR beta chain was sequenced within a study of cytomegalovirus exposure and HLA in healthy donors. Here immunoSEQ multiplex PCR was the method, and the copy in TCRdb shows in-frame clones only, minus some. In the table there are approximately 150,000 clones, approximately 90% of which are singletons. Turning to this clone: Its target is not known.

CDR3 length: 13 residues. Trimming stripped 1 base from V and 5 bases from J, with 8 bases between. Germline lookup yields CDR1 SGHTS and CDR2 YDEGEE. Study-wide findings and caveats: The authors listed approximately 150 TCR beta chains as cytomegalovirus-associated.

This chain connects TRBV5-8 to TRBJ2-3, with D possibly being TRBD1 (5 bases). This sequence originates from a young woman in good health and CMV-seronegative. Sequencing was carried out using PBMCs. CDR3 sequence reads: CASSLQGLDTQYF. For the CDR3, the DNA is TGTGCCAGCAGCTTGCAGGGTTTAGATACGCAGTATTTT.